This T cell receptor (beta chain) was recovered during a study of blood T cell repertoires in COVID-19. For the study at large: Italy, Spain and the United States were the sources of the convalescent and acute COVID-19 samples. Sources were T cells, B-cell-depleted T cells, or PBMCs; the material itself was cDNA or gDNA.

The length of the CDR3 is 15 residues. J lost 3 bases, V lost 2 bases, and 4 bases had no gene match. Germline CDR1 reads LGHDT; CDR2 reads YNNKEL (reference sequence). Original handling: Amplification of reference gene primers was used by the study to estimate nucleated cell counts. Assay: immunoSEQ multiplex PCR; the TCRdb copy retains only in-frame clones and omits some. The V and J calls and clone size were taken over from that table, and D and trimming were inferred from the DNA. The sample has 40,000 or so clones, around 83% seen once. The rearrangement uses TRBV3-1 (or the pseudogene TRBV3-2) and TRBJ1-3; TRBD1 matches at 7 bases. The sample taken for sequencing was peripheral blood. The sequence was obtained from a human donor in a cohort sampled during active COVID-19. CDR3 region: CASSQTGVYGNTIYF. The CDR3 region has the DNA TGTGCCAGCAGCCAAACAGGGGTATATGGAAACACCATATATTTT.